The 8 T cell receptor beta chains presented below share a single source sample, sequenced in a study of cytomegalovirus exposure and HLA in healthy donors. 60 Vbeta and 13 Jbeta primers were used in PCR. Only in-frame clones appear in the TCRdb table, and some are missing; sequencing was by immunoSEQ multiplex PCR. The table records a few hundred thousand clones, roughly 80% of them present only once. The source material was PBMCs. The receptors stem from a man aged 30 to 45 in good health and CMV-seronegative.

V gene TRBV6-5 combines with J gene TRBJ2-2, with a possible D match to TRBD1 (6 bases). Germline V gene lookup returns CDR1 MNHEY and CDR2 SVGAGI. This CDR3 region has 15 residues. The V end lost 4 bases, the J end lost 5 bases, and 14 bases lay between the germline ends. This CDR3 reads CASSSSQGGTGELFF. The CDR3 DNA follows: TGTGCCAGCAGTTCGTCACAGGGTGGTACCGGGGAGCTGTTTTTT.

V gene TRBV7-9 combines with J gene TRBJ1-1, with D maybe TRBD1 (6 bases). The CDR3 loop spans 14 amino acids. With 4 bases removed from V and 1 base from J, the gap between germline ends came to 10 bases. Germline loops: CDR1 SEHNR, CDR2 FQNEAQ (reference sequence). The CDR3 sequence is CASSSHRENTEAFF. CDR3 sequence (DNA): TGTGCCAGCAGCTCACACAGGGAGAACACTGAAGCTTTCTTT.

The rearrangement uses TRBV7-2 and TRBJ2-3; possibly TRBD1 for D (5 bases). The germline gives CDR1 SGHTA, CDR2 FQGNSA. This CDR3 comprises 13 residues. Trimming cost V 8 bases and J 6 bases, with 15 bases left between them. CDR3 nucleotide sequence: TGTGCCAGCTCCTACGGTCCAGGGGATACGCAGTATTTT. Translated, it gives CASSYGPGDTQYF.

V gene TRBV7-8 combines with J gene TRBJ2-1, with 9 nucleotides matching TRBD2. The CDR3 is made up of 14 amino acids. Trimming at V came to 3 bases and at J to 7 bases, leaving 4 bases not matched to a gene. Per germline, CDR1 SGHVS and CDR2 FQNEAQ. CDR3 nucleotide sequence: TGTGCCAGCAGCTTCAGCGGGGGGACTAATGAGCAGTTCTTC. This gives the protein CASSFSGGTNEQFF.

This clone was found a few times. This chain uses TRBV4-3 with TRBJ1-2; D gene uncertain. The CDR3 contains 15 residues. CDR1 is LGHNA and CDR2 is YSLEER in the germline V gene. V gave up 4 bases and J gave up 8 bases, with 20 bases separating them. The CDR3 region is CASSLIETDLRGYTF. CDR3 DNA: TGCGCCAGCAGCCTTATCGAGACCGACTTGAGAGGCTACACCTTC.

This clone was observed a single time. The rearrangement joins TRBV7-6 to TRBJ2-1; 8 bases match TRBD1. The germline CDR1 and CDR2 sequences are SGHVS and FNYEAQ. The CDR3 spans 14 residues. Unmatched junction bases numbered 2, after V lost 2 bases and J lost 5 bases. CDR3 amino acids: CASSLQGAHNEQFF. In DNA, the CDR3 is TGTGCCAGCAGCTTACAGGGGGCCCACAATGAGCAGTTCTTC.

The genes are TRBV10-3 and TRBJ1-1, with no clear D. Germline CDR1 ENHRY, CDR2 SYGVKD. V was clipped by 3 bases and J by 13 bases, with 15 bases between them. CDR3 length equals 12 residues. The DNA for the CDR3 is TGTGCCATCAGTGAAGGTGGAGGGCTTGGTTTCTTT. This sequence encodes CAISEGGGLGFF.

The chain employs TRBV5-8 and TRBJ1-2; D gene unclear. The germline V gene has CDR1 SGHTS and CDR2 YDEGEE. Trimming took 1 base from V and 4 from J, leaving 14 bases between them. The CDR3 is 15 amino acids. CDR3 region: CASSLLLGGGYGYTF. The CDR3 DNA reads TGTGCCAGCAGCTTGTTATTAGGTGGAGGCTATGGCTACACCTTC.